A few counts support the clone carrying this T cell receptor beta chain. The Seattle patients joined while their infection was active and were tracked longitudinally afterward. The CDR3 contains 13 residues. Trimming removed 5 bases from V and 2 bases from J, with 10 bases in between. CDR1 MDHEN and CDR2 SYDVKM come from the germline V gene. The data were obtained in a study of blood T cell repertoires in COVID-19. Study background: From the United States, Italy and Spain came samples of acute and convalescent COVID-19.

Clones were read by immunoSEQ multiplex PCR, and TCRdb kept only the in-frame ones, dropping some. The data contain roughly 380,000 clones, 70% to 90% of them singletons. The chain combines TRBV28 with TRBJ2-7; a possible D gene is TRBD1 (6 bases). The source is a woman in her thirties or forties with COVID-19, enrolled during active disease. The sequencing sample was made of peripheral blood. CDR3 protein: CASSPGDTYEQYF. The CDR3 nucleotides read TGTGCCAGCAGTCCTGGGGACACCTACGAGCAGTACTTC.